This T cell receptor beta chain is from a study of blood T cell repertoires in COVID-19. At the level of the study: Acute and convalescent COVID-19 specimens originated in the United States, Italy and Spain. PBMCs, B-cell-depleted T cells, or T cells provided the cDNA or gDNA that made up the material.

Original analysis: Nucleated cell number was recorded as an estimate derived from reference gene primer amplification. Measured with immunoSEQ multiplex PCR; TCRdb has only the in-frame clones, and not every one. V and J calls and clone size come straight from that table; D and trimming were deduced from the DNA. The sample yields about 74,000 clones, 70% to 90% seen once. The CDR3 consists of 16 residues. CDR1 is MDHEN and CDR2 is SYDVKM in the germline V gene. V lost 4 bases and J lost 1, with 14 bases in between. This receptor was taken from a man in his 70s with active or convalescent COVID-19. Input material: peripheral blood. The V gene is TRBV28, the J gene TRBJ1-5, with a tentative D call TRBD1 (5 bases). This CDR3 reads CASSSGLRGSNQPQHF. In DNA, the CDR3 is TGTGCCAGCAGTTCCGGTCTTCGGGGGAGCAATCAGCCCCAGCATTTT. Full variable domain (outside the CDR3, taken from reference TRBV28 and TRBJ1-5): DVKVTQSSRYLVKRTGEKVFLECVQDMDHENMFWYRQDPGLGLRLIYFSYDVKMKEKGDIPEGYSVSREKKERFSLILESASTNQTSMYLCASSSGLRGSNQPQHFGDGTRLSIL.